Below, 21 T cell receptor beta chains from the same sample are listed, as sequenced in a study of control samples from healthy donors and cancer patients. Profiling relied on immunoSEQ multiplex PCR, and the TCRdb table lists in-frame clones only, not all of them. The sample holds under 85,000 clones; roughly 82% are singletons and the top ten take approximately 10%. The material sequenced was PBMCs. The receptor source for this set is a man aged 60 to 75 with head and neck cancer.

This clone showed up just once. The chain joins TRBV5-1 to TRBJ1-2, with D tentatively TRBD1 (5 bases). The CDR3 runs to 13 residues. Germline V gives CDR1 SGHRS, CDR2 YFSETQ. V was trimmed by 5 bases and J by 2 bases, leaving 10 bases between them. CDR3 region: CASSPPGNYGYTF. For the CDR3, the DNA is TGCGCCAGCAGTCCCCCAGGGAACTATGGCTACACCTTC.

A single count supports this clone. The chain combines TRBV7-6 with TRBJ2-2; TRBD2 matches 9 bases. Germline assignment: CDR1 SGHVS and CDR2 FNYEAQ. V lost 1 base and J lost 4; bases outside the gene matches: 4. The CDR3 has 16 amino acids. In DNA form, the CDR3 reads TGTGCCAGCAGCTTAGGGGGACTAGCTGCCACCGGGGAGCTGTTTTTT. Translation gives CASSLGGLAATGELFF.

V is TRBV3-1 (or the pseudogene TRBV3-2) and J is TRBJ2-7; D is possibly TRBD1 or TRBD2 (5 bases each). The CDR3 extends over 14 amino acids. Per the germline V gene, CDR1 is LGHDT and CDR2 is YNNKEL (reference sequence). Trimming stripped 4 bases from V and 2 bases from J, with 12 bases between. CDR3 residues: CASSPRGTTYEQYF. The CDR3 region has the DNA TGTGCCAGCAGCCCGAGGGGCACCACCTACGAGCAGTACTTC.

This chain links TRBV7-2 with TRBJ2-7, with D perhaps TRBD2 (6 bases). This CDR3 has 14 amino acids. V lost 2 bases and J 1 base, leaving 9 bases between the germline ends. The germline CDR1 and CDR2 sequences are SGHTA and FQGNSA. The CDR3 spells CASSLSGRSYEQYF. The CDR3 region has the DNA TGTGCCAGCAGCTTATCCGGGAGATCCTACGAGCAGTACTTC.

The CDR3 loop is CASSEFKGGLSEQYF. CDR3 sequence (DNA): TGTGCCAGCAGTGAATTCAAGGGGGGGCTAAGTGAGCAGTACTTC. V is TRBV25-1 and J is TRBJ2-7, with D perhaps TRBD2 (7 bases). The CDR3 consists of 15 residues. Looked up from germline, CDR1 is MGHDK and CDR2 is SYGVNS. V lost 1 base and J lost 7, with 17 bases in between.

The chain's CDR3 is CASSQESGSSYNEQFF. In DNA form, the CDR3 reads TGCGCCAGCAGCCAAGAAAGTGGGAGCTCCTACAATGAGCAGTTCTTC. This chain connects TRBV4-1 to TRBJ2-1; D possibly corresponds to TRBD2 (5 bases). This CDR3 contains 16 residues. The ends were cut back, 0 bases at V and 0 bases at J, with 9 bases in the middle. Germline lookup yields CDR1 MGHRA and CDR2 YSYEKL.

The chain uses TRBV7-2 and TRBJ1-6, with D perhaps matching TRBD1 (5 bases). V lost 5 bases, J lost 7 bases, and 15 bases lay in between. Germline assignment: CDR1 SGHTA and CDR2 FQGNSA. The CDR3 totals 15 residues. The CDR3 reads CASSGQGVGNSPLHF. CDR3 coding DNA: TGTGCCAGCAGCGGGCAGGGTGTGGGCAATTCACCCCTCCACTTT.

This chain links TRBV2 with TRBJ1-5; 7 positions match TRBD1. This CDR3 has 14 amino acids. V trimming: 4 bases; J trimming: 2 bases; junction bases outside the gene matches: 2. Germline V gene lookup returns CDR1 SNHLY and CDR2 FYNNEI. The CDR3 nucleotides are TGTGCCAGCAGTGTTGACAGGGGCAATCAGCCCCAGCATTTT. This codes for CASSVDRGNQPQHF. The variable domain in full, completed from reference TRBV2 and TRBJ1-5, reads EPEVTQTPSHQVTQMGQEVILRCVPISNHLYFYWYRQILGQKVEFLVSFYNNEISEKSEIFDDQFSVERPDGSNFTLKIRSTKLEDSAMYFCASSVDRGNQPQHFGDGTRLSIL.

The chain combines TRBV3-1 (or the pseudogene TRBV3-2) with TRBJ2-7; D may be TRBD2 (6 bases). The CDR3 spans 14 residues. Germline V lookup: CDR1 LGHDT, CDR2 YNNKEL (reference sequence). With 5 bases removed from V and 5 bases from J, the gap between germline ends came to 16 bases. The CDR3, as DNA: TGTGCCAGCAGCATTCAGGGAGGACCACACGAGCAGTACTTC. Encoded protein: CASSIQGGPHEQYF.

V and J are TRBV3-1 (or the pseudogene TRBV3-2) and TRBJ1-2; no firm D call. V was shortened by 1 base and J by 5 bases, with 5 bases between the two germline ends. Germline CDR1 and CDR2: LGHDT and YNNKEL (reference sequence). This CDR3 is built from 12 residues. CDR3 residues: CASSQVNYGYTF. In DNA form, the CDR3 reads TGTGCCAGCAGCCAAGTAAATTATGGCTACACCTTC.

The rearrangement uses TRBV5-1 and TRBJ2-5; 7 nucleotides match TRBD1. The CDR3 loop spans 14 amino acids. CDR1 SGHRS and CDR2 YFSETQ come from the germline V gene. V dropped 4 bases and J dropped 7; count of bases not matched to a gene: 10. The CDR3 here is CASSPTGFGATQYF. The DNA of the CDR3 is TGCGCCAGCAGCCCGACAGGGTTCGGGGCGACCCAGTACTTC.

This chain connects TRBV4-1 to TRBJ2-1; possibly TRBD2 for D (6 bases). This CDR3 spans 15 amino acids. The germline V gene has CDR1 MGHRA and CDR2 YSYEKL. Trimming shortened V by 0 bases and J by 3 bases, and 9 bases separated the two germline ends. CDR3 loop: CASSQDLAVYNEQFF. For the CDR3, the DNA is TGCGCCAGCAGCCAAGATTTAGCGGTCTACAATGAGCAGTTCTTC.

The chain is built from TRBV7-8 and TRBJ2-7, with D tentatively TRBD2 (6 bases). The CDR3 has 13 amino acids. CDR1 is SGHVS and CDR2 is FQNEAQ in the germline V gene. Trimming removed 0 bases at V and 6 bases at J, with 9 bases between. The CDR3 is CASSLAMGGEQYF. The CDR3 DNA reads as TGTGCCAGCAGCTTAGCGATGGGGGGCGAGCAGTACTTC.

Turning to this clone: In the same sample, other DNA sequences code for this CDR3. The chain links TRBV7-9 to TRBJ2-5; 10 nucleotides align to TRBD1. V lost 4 bases to trimming and J lost 2 bases; unmatched junction nucleotides: 4. Germline V lookup: CDR1 SEHNR, CDR2 FQNEAQ (reference sequence). This CDR3 is built from 15 residues. The CDR3 region is CASSSRTGGQETQYF. CDR3 bases: TGTGCCAGCAGCTCTAGGACAGGGGGACAAGAGACCCAGTACTTC.

The chain carries TRBV7-8 and TRBJ2-7, with D maybe TRBD2 (5 bases). V was clipped by 4 bases and J by 3 bases, with 16 bases between them. This CDR3 comprises 15 residues. The germline V gene encodes CDR1 SGHVS and CDR2 FQNEAQ. The CDR3 DNA is TGTGCCAGCAGCTCTCCGGGATTGGGCCACTACGAGCAGTACTTC. Translation: CASSSPGLGHYEQYF.

The gene calls are TRBV11-2 and TRBJ2-3, with D perhaps TRBD2 (5 bases). Germline V gene sequence: CDR1 SGHAT, CDR2 FQNNGV. CDR3 length equals 15 residues. V lost 5 bases to trimming and J lost 5 bases, with 17 bases between them. CDR3: CASSPLGLAGDTQYF. The CDR3 nucleotides read TGTGCCAGCAGCCCTCTCGGGCTAGCAGGAGATACGCAGTATTTT.

This chain joins TRBV29-1 and TRBJ2-1; D possibly corresponds to TRBD2 (5 bases). This CDR3 has 9 residues. Trimming took off 3 bases at V and 14 bases at J, with 8 bases between the two ends. Germline values: CDR1 SQVTM, CDR2 ANQGSEA. This CDR3 is CSVDRGEFF. Here the CDR3 DNA reads TGCAGCGTTGATCGGGGAGAGTTCTTC.

The rearrangement uses TRBV3-1 (or the pseudogene TRBV3-2) and TRBJ1-5, with a tentative D call TRBD1 (6 bases). Germline V CDR1 and CDR2: LGHDT, YNNKEL (reference sequence). The CDR3 totals 16 residues. V gave up 4 bases and J gave up 10 bases, with 23 bases separating them. The CDR3 reads CASSPSGGRAAGPQHF. In DNA form, the CDR3 reads TGTGCCAGCAGCCCATCGGGGGGCAGAGCCGCCGGACCCCAGCATTTT.

V is TRBV6-5 and J is TRBJ2-2; D unclear. The germline V gene encodes CDR1 MNHEY and CDR2 SVGAGI. Trimming left V 8 bases short and J 0 bases short, with 10 bases between. This CDR3 region has 14 residues. The CDR3 DNA follows: TGTGCCAGCGTTCTACAGACGAACACCGGGGAGCTGTTTTTT. It codes for CASVLQTNTGELFF.

This chain links TRBV29-1 with TRBJ2-3; TRBD2 aligns across 12 bases. The CDR3 is 15 amino acids. Losses at the gene ends were 7 bases for V and 1 base for J; bases not matched to a gene: 6. Germline CDR1 and CDR2: SQVTM and ANQGSEA. The CDR3 is CSGRLAGDGTDTQYF. DNA for the CDR3: TGCAGCGGCAGACTAGCGGGAGATGGCACAGATACGCAGTATTTT.

CDR3 sequence: CAISLSRETQYF. The CDR3 nucleotides are TGTGCCATCTCGTTATCCAGAGAGACCCAGTACTTC. The chain is built from TRBV12-3 or TRBV12-4 and TRBJ2-5; no clear D. V lost 10 bases and J lost 4, with 13 bases in between. CDR3 size: 12 residues.